The text below deals with one TCR beta chain. Its antigen is unknown. No base-level quality is on record; no much larger clone is a single base apart. The sample's time point label, decoded: baseline pretreatment blood. Interpreted using the paper, the treatment or condition label stands for: 15 Gy SBRT to primary tumor, nephrectomy 4 weeks later. To follow tumor-enriched clonotypes, serial peripheral blood was collected from radiation-treated patients at baseline and at 2 weeks and 4 weeks after SBRT. All patients had renal cell carcinoma with clear cell pathology. Genomic DNA for TCR sequencing was prepared using the QIAamp DNA Blood Mini Kit (Qiagen). The analyses included only samples that passed all quality control checks. This sample is part of a study of radiation and T cells in renal cell carcinoma (dated by TCRdb to about 2020). Broadly, across the study: The samples were obtained from a clinical trial, where primary renal cell carcinomas were treated with 15 Gy stereotactic body radiation therapy and then removed by nephrectomy 4 weeks afterward. In total, 50 to 55 samples, comprising some 25 tumors and some 27 peripheral blood samples, were subjected to TCR beta sequencing. Across all 50 or so samples, 4,016,671 unique CDR3 nucleotide sequences encoding 2,658,974 unique CDR3 amino acid sequences were identified. Beyond this particular receptor, the publication reports: Because the trial had a single-armed design, the trial could not examine how radiation dose or scheduling affected the TCR repertoire. Top tumor clonotypes rose in blood from baseline to 2 weeks post-radiation, then contracted by 4 weeks, suggesting transient expansion of tumor-resident clones. Changes in the blood repertoire were not tracked past 4 weeks after treatment. Because pretreatment tumor biopsies were not available, the baseline intratumoral presence of clonotypes could not be determined.

The immunoSEQ kit was used, according to the manufacturer's recommendations, to generate TCR beta libraries from genomic DNA. To prepare the libraries, a first multiplex PCR with proprietary primers was run, followed by a second PCR that added unique barcodes, and a bead cleanup was done after each round. Each sample batch included a kit-provided positive control reaction and a negative control reaction. The final libraries were assessed on an Agilent 4200 TapeStation D1000 ScreenTape, pooled by volume, and quantified by qPCR. Sequencing ran on an Illumina NextSeq500 with a MidOutput 150-cycle cartridge, using 156 Read1 and 15 Index1 cycles with kit custom primers. The pooled library was loaded at 1.0 pM, and approximately 18% PhiX control was spiked in. Concerning the study's data processing: The vendor-processed data were analyzed in R, and a clonotype was defined as all T cells that share the same CDR3 nucleotide sequence. In the clone abundance analyses, frequencies in each sample were normalized to that sample's 10,000 most abundant clones. Public T cell clones, which averaged fewer than five per sample, were removed prior to analysis. A difference in abundance of at least 32-fold between compartments was used to define tumor-enriched and baseline blood-enriched clonotypes. A beta-binomial differential abundance model was applied to find clonotypes that expanded or contracted between blood time points. The Baroni-Urbani and Buser coefficient was used to measure tumor-blood repertoire similarity, and groups were compared with two-tailed Wilcoxon tests in R. In TCRdb, the immuneACCESS table is reduced to in-frame sequences with V and J assigned. These tables do not hold every clone; where another copy was compared, an unresolved V gene accounts for under half, and the others remain unexplained. Clone size and the V and J calls come from that table; the DNA yielded D and trimming. The table for this sample lists 110,000 to 150,000 clones; around four fifths of them were counted only once. The ten largest clonotypes hold less than 25% of the sample.

The receptor comes from a woman in her 50s with renal cell carcinoma. The sample in question was blood, obtained from a patient whose treatment included radiotherapy and nephrectomy.

The encoded CDR3 is CAWSHPGTKYEQYF. The bases are TGTGCCTGGAGCCATCCCGGGACAAAATACGAGCAGTACTTC. Here the chain combines TRBV30 and TRBJ2-7, with TRBD1 tentatively as D gene (6 bases match). Taken from cysteine to phenylalanine, the CDR3 has 14 residues. Only the CDR3 DNA stays, 42 bases, in frame from base 1. Deletion took 3 bases off V and 4 bases off J, with a span of 16 bases between the germline ends. The germline V gene (reference sequence) specifies GTSNPN as CDR1 and SVGIG as CDR2.